This T cell receptor (beta chain) was captured in a study of Ad26.COV2.S vaccination and SARS-CoV-2 variants. Study context: The vaccine Ad26.COV2.S was put into the muscle once, or twice with 56 days between.

Assay used: immunoSEQ multiplex PCR; TCRdb lists only in-frame clones, some missing. The sample shows a few hundred thousand clones, 92% of them seen only once. Trimming took off 2 bases at V and 5 bases at J, with 16 bases between the two ends. The CDR3 runs to 15 residues. The germline V gene has CDR1 SGHKS and CDR2 YYEKEE (reference sequence). Treatment indicated: 15 to 20 received Ad26.COV2.S at low or high dose, single or two shots; roughly five received placebo; per-sample allocation not given. Material that was analyzed had been drawn on day 63 after the first vaccine or placebo injection. This TCR was sampled from a person between 18 and 65 years old who received the Ad26.COV2.S COVID-19 vaccine or a placebo. V usage is TRBV5-5 and J usage is TRBJ1-1; tentative D call: TRBD1 (5 bases). Source: peripheral blood, taken in a trial of Ad26.COV2.S vaccine versus placebo. In nucleotides, the CDR3 is TGTGCCAGCAGCTTTTTGGGGCTTGGGGGGACTGAAGCTTTCTTT. This encodes CASSFLGLGGTEAFF.